This T cell receptor beta chain is drawn from a study of OX40 agonist ivuxolimab in advanced cancers. As for the study in general: Patients were infused with ivuxolimab every 2 weeks at 0.01 to 10 mg/kg. The diagnoses of dose-escalation patients were hepatocellular carcinoma, melanoma, renal cell or head and neck cancer. Study results and caveats: Among expanded peripheral T cells, antigen specificity went undetermined.

Some clones are missing from TCRdb's copy, which holds only in-frame ones; the method was immunoSEQ multiplex PCR. The sample carries 65,000 to 90,000 clones, roughly nine tenths recorded once. Autoimmune disease history or systemic immunosuppression excluded patients. Concerning this clone: The antigen remains unidentified.

The CDR3 covers 15 residues. Germline CDR1 WNHNN, CDR2 SYGVQD (reference sequence). V was trimmed by 0 bases and J by 4 bases, leaving 9 bases between them. The rearrangement links TRBV10-1 to TRBJ2-2; either TRBD1 or TRBD2 may supply D (5 bases each). The source is an adult with an advanced solid tumor such as melanoma, head and neck, liver or kidney cancer. Sequences were derived from CD4+ or CD8+ T cells sorted from blood, sampled in a trial of the OX40 agonist ivuxolimab. The CDR3 bases are TGCGCCAGCAGTGAGTCGGGGGTGGCCACCGGGGAGCTGTTTTTT. Protein sequence: CASSESGVATGELFF.